These 30 T cell receptor beta chains were all obtained from the same sample, sequenced in a study of control samples from healthy donors and cancer patients. Only in-frame clones appear in the TCRdb table, and some are missing; sequencing was by immunoSEQ multiplex PCR. This table holds about 190,000 clones. Source material: blood. The receptors were gathered from a woman aged 25 to 39 in good health.

This chain connects TRBV6-2 or TRBV6-3 to TRBJ1-2; D may be TRBD1 (5 bases). In germline, CDR1 is MNHEY, CDR2 SVGEGT. With 5 bases removed from V and 1 base from J, the gap between germline ends came to 20 bases. CDR3 size: 17 residues. The CDR3 bases are TGTGCCAGCAGTGACGGAGGGGCGGCCTTGTTTAACTATGGCTACACCTTC. Residues: CASSDGGAALFNYGYTF.

The chain has TRBV11-2 and TRBJ2-1; a possible D gene is TRBD1 (5 bases). The CDR3 length is 14 residues. Germline V gene data show CDR1 as SGHAT and CDR2 as FQNNGV. Trimming stripped 1 base from V and 8 bases from J, with 12 bases between. The CDR3 reads CASSLVLIGDEQFF. The CDR3 region has the DNA TGTGCCAGCAGCTTAGTTCTGATAGGGGATGAGCAGTTCTTC.

The rearrangement joins TRBV21-1 to TRBJ1-2; whether TRBD1, the table's D call, matches the DNA was not checked. TRBV21-1 is a documented pseudogene. The CDR3 contains 15 residues. The CDR3 sequence is CASSKGQRPPYGYTF. In DNA, the CDR3 is TGTGCCAGCAGCAAGGGACAGCGGCCCCCCTATGGCTACACCTTC.

The gene calls are TRBV6-5 and TRBJ2-7; no clear D. The V end was cut by 0 bases, the J end by 4 bases, with 10 bases between. Per germline, CDR1 MNHEY and CDR2 SVGAGI. CDR3 length: 14 amino acids. CDR3 protein: CASSYSRSSYEQYF. The CDR3 region has the DNA TGTGCCAGCAGTTACTCCCGTAGCTCGTACGAGCAGTACTTC.

The chain is built from TRBV5-1 and TRBJ1-2; D is perhaps TRBD1 (5 bases). V lost 3 bases, J lost 6 bases, and 12 bases lay in between. CDR1 is SGHRS, CDR2 YFSETQ, per germline. This CDR3 comprises 13 residues. CDR3 region: CASSSSGTDGYTF. CDR3 nucleotide sequence: TGCGCCAGCAGCTCATCCGGGACGGATGGCTACACCTTC.

V usage is TRBV27 and J usage is TRBJ2-1; 7 positions agree with TRBD2. CDR3 length: 17 residues. The ends lost 3 bases at V and 2 bases at J; junction bases unmatched: 10. Germline V gives CDR1 MNHEY, CDR2 SMNVEV (reference sequence). CDR3 bases: TGTGCCAGCAGTTTGGGACTACCTTCCCGAGCCTACAATGAGCAGTTCTTC. This sequence encodes CASSLGLPSRAYNEQFF.

This sequence joins TRBV10-2 and TRBJ2-7; weak D call: TRBD1 (7 bases). The V gene's germline CDR1 is WSHSY and CDR2 SAAADI. The CDR3 has 17 amino acids. Trimming removed 8 bases from V and 3 bases from J, with 26 bases in between. The CDR3 DNA sequence: TGCGCCAGCGAGGGGGGACAGCATTTTAGCGGTAACTACGAGCAGTACTTC. The encoded protein is CASEGGQHFSGNYEQYF.

The chain carries TRBV6-6 and TRBJ1-6; 7 bases map to TRBD1. Germline CDR1 and CDR2: MNHNY and SVGAGI (reference sequence). CDR3 size: 15 residues. After removal of 6 bases from V and 0 bases from J, the junction contained 2 bases not matched to a gene. This CDR3 is CASSRDSSYNSPLHF. CDR3 DNA sequence: TGTGCCAGCAGCCGGGACAGCTCCTATAATTCACCCCTCCACTTT.

The J gene is TRBJ2-7, the V gene TRBV28; D ambiguous. This CDR3 comprises 12 residues. Germline V lookup: CDR1 MDHEN, CDR2 SYDVKM. The V end lost 6 bases, the J end lost 1 base, and 7 bases lay between the germline ends. The CDR3 coding sequence is TGTGCCAGCAGGAAGGAGTCCTACGAGCAGTACTTC. Protein product: CASRKESYEQYF.

The chain recombines TRBV10-3 with TRBJ2-2; D unresolved. Between the trimmed V and J ends, which lost 6 bases and 6 bases, there was a span of 20 bases. This CDR3 comprises 16 residues. Germline lookup yields CDR1 ENHRY and CDR2 SYGVKD. The CDR3 coding sequence is TGTGCCATCAGCCGGATCCTGGGTGGGGAATCCGGGGAGCTGTTTTTT. It encodes CAISRILGGESGELFF.

J is TRBJ1-1 and V is TRBV24-1, with a tentative D call TRBD1 (5 bases). The CDR3 contains 15 residues. V was cut by 9 bases and J by 6 bases, with 22 bases left in between. The germline V gene has CDR1 KGHDR and CDR2 SFDVKD. CDR3 sequence (DNA): TGTGCCACCCGAGCCGGACAAGAAAGAGGGTCTGAAGCTTTCTTT. Translated: CATRAGQERGSEAFF.

The chain uses TRBV7-2 and TRBJ1-2; D not resolved. Germline CDR1 is SGHTA and CDR2 is FQGNSA. The CDR3 is made up of 15 amino acids. V was cut by 2 bases and J by 0 bases, with 10 bases left in between. For the CDR3, the DNA is TGTGCCAGCAGCTTAAGTGGGGTCTCTAACTATGGCTACACCTTC. Protein sequence: CASSLSGVSNYGYTF. The full variable domain, rest sourced from reference TRBV7-2 and TRBJ1-2, is GAGVSQSPSNKVTEKGKDVELRCDPISGHTALYWYRQSLGQGLEFLIYFQGNSAPDKSGLPSDRFSAERTGGSVSTLTIQRTQQEDSAVYLCASSLSGVSNYGYTFGSGTRLTVV.

V and J are TRBV19 and TRBJ1-5, with no clear D. This CDR3 has 13 amino acids. The germline V gene encodes CDR1 LNHDA and CDR2 SQIVND (reference sequence). The V gene lost 7 bases and the J gene lost 3 bases, with 10 bases spanning the gap. CDR3 in amino acids: CASNPAINQPQHF. Here the CDR3 DNA reads TGTGCCAGTAACCCAGCGATCAATCAGCCCCAGCATTTT.

This chain connects TRBV3-1 (or the pseudogene TRBV3-2) to TRBJ2-1, with D unresolved. The ends were cut back, 1 base at V and 5 bases at J, with 6 bases in the middle. The germline V gene encodes CDR1 LGHDT and CDR2 YNNKEL (reference sequence). The CDR3 runs to 13 residues. CDR3 residues: CASSQVGDNEQFF. The CDR3 DNA reads TGTGCCAGCAGCCAAGTAGGAGACAATGAGCAGTTCTTC.

V is TRBV6-2 or TRBV6-3 and J is TRBJ1-1, with D unclear. From germline, CDR1 is MNHEY and CDR2 SVGEGT. Trimming pared 3 bases from V and 7 bases from J, leaving 6 bases between. This CDR3 region has 11 residues. CDR3 sequence: CASSYVDEAFF. CDR3 DNA: TGTGCCAGCAGTTATGTGGATGAAGCTTTCTTT.

This sequence joins TRBV5-6 and TRBJ2-1, with 9 bases that match TRBD2. The germline V gene encodes CDR1 SGHDT and CDR2 YYEEEE. The CDR3 covers 16 residues. V gave up 0 bases and J gave up 3 bases; unmatched junction bases: 4. The CDR3: CASSLVGGGDYNEQFF. The CDR3 DNA reads TGTGCCAGCAGCTTGGTGGGCGGGGGGGACTACAATGAGCAGTTCTTC.

The rearrangement joins TRBV5-1 to TRBJ2-3; 7 positions match TRBD1. Germline V lookup: CDR1 SGHRS, CDR2 YFSETQ. This CDR3 comprises 16 residues. With 0 bases clipped from V and 6 bases from J, the junction kept 10 bases outside the gene matches. The CDR3 DNA reads as TGCGCCAGCAGCTTGGATGACAGGGAGTTGGGGGATACGCAGTATTTT. This sequence encodes CASSLDDRELGDTQYF.

Turning to this clone: Germline and junction disagree at one end, which may indicate a read error. The J gene is TRBJ2-2, the V gene TRBV7-7; tentatively, D is TRBD2 (7 bases). The CDR3 has 18 residues. CDR1 and CDR2 from the germline V gene are SSHAT and FNYEAQ (reference sequence). The CDR3 DNA follows: TGTGCTAGCAGCTTAGGGGACACAGGGAGGGTGGGCACCGGGGAGCTGTTTTTT. This codes for CASSLGDTGRVGTGELFF.

A note on this clone: Other DNA sequences from this sample encode an identical CDR3 as well. The chain joins TRBV20-1 to TRBJ2-5, with D unresolved. V was clipped by 3 bases and J by 1 base, with 6 bases between them. The CDR3 extends over 12 amino acids. Germline V lookup: CDR1 DFQATT, CDR2 SNEGSKA (reference sequence). The CDR3 is CSASGSQETQYF. For the CDR3, the DNA is TGCAGTGCTAGTGGGTCCCAAGAGACCCAGTACTTC.

The chain employs TRBV20-1 and TRBJ2-7; TRBD2 agrees at 10 bases. The CDR3 is 14 amino acids. Germline assignment: CDR1 DFQATT and CDR2 SNEGSKA (reference sequence). J was trimmed by 7 bases and V by 3 bases; bases with no gene match: 9. CDR3 bases: TGCAGTGCTAGTAAGCGGGGGGGAGAAGTAGAGCAGTACTTC. Translating gives CSASKRGGEVEQYF.

The rearrangement links TRBV12-3 or TRBV12-4 to TRBJ2-1; a weak D match, TRBD1 (6 bases). This CDR3 has 12 amino acids. V gave up 5 bases and J gave up 10 bases, with 12 bases separating them. CDR3 nucleotides: TGTGCCAGCAGTAAGGGGACAAACGAGCAGTTCTTC. Amino acids: CASSKGTNEQFF.

The V and J genes are TRBV7-9 and TRBJ1-1, with D possibly matching TRBD1 (6 bases). Germline lookup yields CDR1 SEHNR and CDR2 FQNEAQ (reference sequence). This CDR3 is built from 12 residues. V dropped 5 bases and J dropped 7 bases, with 11 bases sitting between them. The CDR3 DNA sequence: TGTGCCAGCAGCGATGGACAGAGTGAAGCTTTCTTT. Translation: CASSDGQSEAFF.

The CDR3 nucleotides read TGTGCCAGCAGCTTAGTGGGCTCCGGAAACACCATATATTTT. Translated, it gives CASSLVGSGNTIYF. The chain is built from TRBV7-2 and TRBJ1-3; D is unresolved. CDR1 and CDR2 (germline): SGHTA, FQGNSA. Trimming took off 1 base at V and 4 bases at J, with 8 bases between the two ends. The length of the CDR3 is 14 residues.

The genes are TRBV13 and TRBJ1-2; D call uncertain. Germline V gives CDR1 PRHDT, CDR2 FYEKMQ (reference sequence). Trimming cost V 7 bases and J 5 bases, with 17 bases left between them. CDR3 length equals 14 residues. CDR3 sequence (DNA): TGTGCCAGCATGAGCCGGGATCCTTCTTATGGCTACACCTTC. Protein sequence: CASMSRDPSYGYTF.

The chain uses TRBV24-1 and TRBJ2-7, with a possible D match to TRBD1 (5 bases). CDR1 and CDR2 from the germline V gene are KGHDR and SFDVKD. Trimming cost V 9 bases and J 3 bases, with 20 bases left between them. The CDR3 is made up of 15 amino acids. The CDR3 is CATGASGRELYEQYF. CDR3 DNA sequence: TGTGCCACCGGCGCGTCAGGGCGAGAGCTCTACGAGCAGTACTTC.

The rearrangement uses TRBV5-1 and TRBJ1-4; D gene unclear. Germline values: CDR1 SGHRS, CDR2 YFSETQ. Trimming removed 1 base from V and 6 bases from J, with 10 bases in between. The CDR3 loop spans 14 amino acids. CDR3 DNA sequence: TGCGCCAGCAGCTTGTTTTTGTTTGATGAAAAACTGTTTTTT. Translated: CASSLFLFDEKLFF.

This chain joins TRBV28 and TRBJ2-7; the match to TRBD1 covers 10 bases. Germline V CDR1 and CDR2: MDHEN, SYDVKM. This CDR3 is 17 amino acids long. Losses at the gene ends were 3 bases for V and 2 bases for J; bases not matched to a gene: 10. CDR3 bases: TGTGCCAGCAGTTTCTATTTCGGGGGGACAGGGGCCTACGAGCAGTACTTC. This gives the protein CASSFYFGGTGAYEQYF.

This chain joins TRBV27 and TRBJ2-7, with TRBD1 as a possible D gene (5 bases). V lost 8 bases and J lost 12, with 23 bases in between. This CDR3 contains 13 residues. Germline assignment: CDR1 MNHEY and CDR2 SMNVEV (reference sequence). CDR3 DNA sequence: TGTGCCAGCCAGACGAGGACATCCGCTCACCGGTACTTC. It specifies CASQTRTSAHRYF.

The V gene is TRBV9, the J gene TRBJ1-2, with D perhaps TRBD1 (5 bases). The CDR3 runs to 14 residues. Germline V gene sequence: CDR1 SGDLS, CDR2 YYNGEE. V was trimmed by 5 bases and J by 8 bases, leaving 19 bases between them. The CDR3 sequence is CASSPLGDSKGYTF. The CDR3 DNA is TGTGCCAGCAGTCCTTTGGGGGATTCTAAGGGCTACACCTTC.

The chain joins TRBV20-1 to TRBJ2-7; D is undetermined. Germline values: CDR1 DFQATT, CDR2 SNEGSKA (reference sequence). V was cut by 6 bases and J by 5 bases, with 11 bases left in between. The CDR3 consists of 11 residues. CDR3 amino acids: CSAPLGHEQYF. The CDR3 DNA sequence: TGCAGTGCGCCTCTTGGTCACGAGCAGTACTTC.